Here is one T cell receptor beta chain with its context. This record comes from a study of cytotoxic CD8 clonotypes in ibrutinib-treated CLL. Per germline, CDR1 SGHNT and CDR2 YENEEA. V lost 5 bases, J lost 1 base, and 1 base stayed unmatched. The CDR3 consists of 13 residues. The repertoire was sequenced with immunoSEQ multiplex PCR; TCRdb's copy has only in-frame clones and lacks some. The table shows about 180,000 clones, with under 90% occurring only once. The chain is built from TRBV11-3 and TRBJ1-1, with TRBD1 matching over 7 bases. This receptor was taken from a human donor with chronic lymphocytic leukemia. This material consisted of PBMCs, taken after 24 months of ibrutinib treatment. The CDR3 here is CASSQGENTEAFF. The CDR3 DNA follows: TGTGCCAGCAGCCAGGGGGAGAACACTGAAGCTTTCTTT.